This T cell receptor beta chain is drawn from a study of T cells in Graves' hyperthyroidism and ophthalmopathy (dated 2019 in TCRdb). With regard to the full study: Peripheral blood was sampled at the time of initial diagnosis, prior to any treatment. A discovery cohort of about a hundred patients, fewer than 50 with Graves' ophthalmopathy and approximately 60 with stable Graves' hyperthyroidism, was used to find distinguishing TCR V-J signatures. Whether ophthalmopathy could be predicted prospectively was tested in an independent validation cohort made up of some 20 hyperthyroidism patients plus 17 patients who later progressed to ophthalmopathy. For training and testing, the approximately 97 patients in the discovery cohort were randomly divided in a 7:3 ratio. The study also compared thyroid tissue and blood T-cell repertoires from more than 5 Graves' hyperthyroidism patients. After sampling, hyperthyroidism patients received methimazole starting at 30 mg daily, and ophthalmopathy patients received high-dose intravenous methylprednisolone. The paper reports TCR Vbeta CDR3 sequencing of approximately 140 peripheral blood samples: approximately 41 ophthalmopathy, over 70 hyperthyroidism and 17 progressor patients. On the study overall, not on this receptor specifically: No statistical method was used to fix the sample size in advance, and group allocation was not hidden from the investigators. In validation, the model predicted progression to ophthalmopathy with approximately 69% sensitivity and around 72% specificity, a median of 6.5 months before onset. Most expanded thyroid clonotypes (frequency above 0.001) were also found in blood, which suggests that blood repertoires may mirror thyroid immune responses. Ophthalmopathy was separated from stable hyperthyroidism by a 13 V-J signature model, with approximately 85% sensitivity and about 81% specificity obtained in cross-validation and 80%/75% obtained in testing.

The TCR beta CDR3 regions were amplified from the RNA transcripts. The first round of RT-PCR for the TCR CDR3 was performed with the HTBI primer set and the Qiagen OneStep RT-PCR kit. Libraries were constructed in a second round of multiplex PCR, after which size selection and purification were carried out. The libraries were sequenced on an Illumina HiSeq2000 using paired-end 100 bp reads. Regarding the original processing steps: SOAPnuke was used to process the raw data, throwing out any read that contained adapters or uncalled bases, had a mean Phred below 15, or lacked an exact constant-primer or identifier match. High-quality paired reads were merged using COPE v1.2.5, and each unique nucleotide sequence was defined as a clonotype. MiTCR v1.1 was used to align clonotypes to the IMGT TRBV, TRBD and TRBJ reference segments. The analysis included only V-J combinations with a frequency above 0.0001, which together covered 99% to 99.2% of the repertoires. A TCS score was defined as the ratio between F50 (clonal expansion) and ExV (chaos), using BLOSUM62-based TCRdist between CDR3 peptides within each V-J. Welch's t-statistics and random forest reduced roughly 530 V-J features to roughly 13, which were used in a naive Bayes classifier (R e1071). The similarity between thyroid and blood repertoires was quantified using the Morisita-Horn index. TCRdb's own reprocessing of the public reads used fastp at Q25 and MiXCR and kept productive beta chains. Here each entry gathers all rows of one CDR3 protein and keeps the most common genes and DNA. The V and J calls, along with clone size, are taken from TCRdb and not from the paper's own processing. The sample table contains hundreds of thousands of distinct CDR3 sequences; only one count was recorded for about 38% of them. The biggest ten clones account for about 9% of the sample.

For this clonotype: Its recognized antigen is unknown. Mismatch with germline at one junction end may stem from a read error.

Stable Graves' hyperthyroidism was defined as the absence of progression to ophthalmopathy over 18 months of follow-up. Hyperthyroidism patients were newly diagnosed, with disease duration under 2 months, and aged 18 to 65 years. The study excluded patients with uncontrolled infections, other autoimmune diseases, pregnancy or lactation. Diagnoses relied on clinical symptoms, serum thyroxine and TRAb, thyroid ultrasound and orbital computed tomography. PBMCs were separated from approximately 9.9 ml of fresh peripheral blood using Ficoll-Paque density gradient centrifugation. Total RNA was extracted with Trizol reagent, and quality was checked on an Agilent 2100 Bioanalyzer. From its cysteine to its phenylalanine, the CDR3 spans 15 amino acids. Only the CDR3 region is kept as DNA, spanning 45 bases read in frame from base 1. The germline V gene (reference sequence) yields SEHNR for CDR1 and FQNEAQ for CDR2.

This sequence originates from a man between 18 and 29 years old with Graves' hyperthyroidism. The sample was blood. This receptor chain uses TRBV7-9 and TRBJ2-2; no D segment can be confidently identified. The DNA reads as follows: TGCGCCAGCAGCCAAGATCCCAGCTCCACCGGGGAGCTGTTTTTT. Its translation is CASSQDPSSTGELFF.